This is a list of T cell receptor beta chains from one sample in a study of T cell responses to AZD1222 COVID-19 vaccine. Profiled with immunoSEQ multiplex PCR; TCRdb holds only in-frame clones, not every one. The repertoire consists of 140,000 to 150,000 clones, with around 88% occurring once and the leading ten covering roughly 15%. Sequencing used peripheral blood, obtained on day 0 of AZD1222 vaccination. Source of these receptors: an adult in good health. Both conserved end residues are part of each CDR3. D genes are given only for firm matches. Clone size is stated in some rows and not others, as once, few, many or a class when expanded.

NA	TRBD1	TRBV4-1	TRBJ2-1	TGCGCCAGCAGCCAGTTGTTTAGGACAGGGATAGATGAGCAGTTCTTC	CASSQLFRTGIDEQFF
NA	TRBD1	TRBV5-1	TRBJ2-7	TGCGCCAGCAGCTTTCAGGGGGCGGATTACGAGCAGTACTTC	CASSFQGADYEQYF
NA	NA	TRBV6-5	TRBJ2-3	TGTGCCAGCAGCCGAGGTGGGAGCACAGATACGCAGTATTTT	CASSRGGSTDTQYF
NA	TRBD1	TRBV10-1	TRBJ1-1	TGCGCCAGCAGTGAAGACTTGACAGGGAGGAGGACTGAAGCTTTCTTT	CASSEDLTGRRTEAFF
NA	TRBD2	TRBV7-9	TRBJ2-1	TGTGCCAGCAGCTCGACTAGCGGGGGAACAAATGAGCAGTTCTTC	CASSSTSGGTNEQFF
NA	NA	TRBV2	TRBJ1-1	TGTGCCAGCAGAACCGACACGGGAGGAGCTTTCTTT	CASRTDTGGAFF
NA	NA	TRBV19	TRBJ1-2	TGTGCCAGTAATCCGGGGAGCTATGGCTACACCTTC	CASNPGSYGYTF
NA	NA	TRBV27	TRBJ1-2	TGTGCCAGCAGTTCATCCGGGACGCCTAACTATGGCTACACCTTC	CASSSSGTPNYGYTF
NA	NA	TRBV28	TRBJ1-4	TGTGCCAGCAGTTTGGGTAATGAAAAACTGTTTTTT	CASSLGNEKLFF
NA	NA	TRBV7-2	TRBJ1-5	TGTGCCAGCAGCTTACGTAGAACAGATGAGCAGCCCCAGCATTTT	CASSLRRTDEQPQHF
NA	NA	TRBV4-1	TRBJ2-7	TGCGCCAGCAGCCAACTCGGGACTTTGGCGGATTCCTACGAGCAGTACTTC	CASSQLGTLADSYEQYF
NA	TRBD2	TRBV5-4	TRBJ2-7	TGTGCCAGCAGCCTAATCCTACTAGCGGGGGTGAGCTACGAGCAGTACTTC	CASSLILLAGVSYEQYF
NA	NA	TRBV27	TRBJ1-1	TGTGCCAGCAGTTTACAGGTGGGCACTGAAGCTTTCTTT	CASSLQVGTEAFF
NA	NA	TRBV20-1	TRBJ1-2	TGCAGTGCTAGTCTAGGGGCAGGGGGCTACACCTTC	CSASLGAGGYTF
many	NA	TRBV3-1/TRBV3-2	TRBJ2-3	TGTGCCAGCAGCCAAGATCGGGGGTCCGCAGATACGCAGTATTTT	CASSQDRGSADTQYF
NA	TRBD1	TRBV30	TRBJ1-5	TGTGCCTGGACCGCCCGCAGGGGGAATCAGCCCCAGCATTTT	CAWTARRGNQPQHF
NA	NA	TRBV24-1	TRBJ2-2	TGTGCCACCAGTGATTCAGGGGCGGGACGCACCGGGGAGCTGTTTTTT	CATSDSGAGRTGELFF
NA	TRBD1	TRBV5-1	TRBJ1-2	TGCGCCAGCAGCCCCGACAGGGAGGGGAACTATGGCTACACCTTC	CASSPDREGNYGYTF
NA	NA	TRBV10-3	TRBJ2-1	TGTGCCATCAGTGAGAGGGGGGAGCAGTTCTTC	CAISERGEQFF
many	NA	TRBV5-4	TRBJ2-3	TGTGCCAGCAGCTTGGCAGGCGGGCGGCGCACAGATACGCAGTATTTT	CASSLAGGRRTDTQYF
NA	TRBD2	TRBV2	TRBJ2-3	TGTGCCAGCAGTGACAGTCTAGGACTAGTTGGCACAGATACGCAGTATTTT	CASSDSLGLVGTDTQYF
NA	TRBD1	TRBV5-4	TRBJ1-2	TGTGCCAGCAGCCTACCCATAGCCGGACAGGCTAACTATGGCTACACCTTC	CASSLPIAGQANYGYTF
NA	NA	TRBV2	TRBJ2-7	TGTGCCAGCAACCCCGGACAGTCCTCCTACGAGCAGTACTTC	CASNPGQSSYEQYF
NA	NA	TRBV4-2	TRBJ2-2	TGTGCCAGCAGCCAGCCAGGGGTTATGGGAGCGGGGGAGCTGTTTTTT	CASSQPGVMGAGELFF
NA	NA	TRBV7-8	TRBJ1-1	TGTGCCAGCAGCCAAAACAGGGCGATGAACACTGAAGCTTTCTTT	CASSQNRAMNTEAFF
NA	NA	TRBV7-6	TRBJ1-5	TGTGCCAGCAGCTTAAACGAAGGGGCTCAGGGTCAGCCCCAGCATTTT	CASSLNEGAQGQPQHF
NA	NA	TRBV5-1	TRBJ2-7	TGCGCCAGCAGCTCTCACTACGAGCAGTACTTC	CASSSHYEQYF
NA	TRBD1	TRBV6-5	TRBJ1-1	TGTGCCAGCAGTTTACAGGGGCCGGTTTACACTGAAGCTTTCTTT	CASSLQGPVYTEAFF
NA	TRBD1	TRBV6-5	TRBJ2-7	TGTGCCAGCAGGGTGGGACAGGGCTACGAGCAGTACTTC	CASRVGQGYEQYF
NA	NA	TRBV5-8	TRBJ2-7	TGTGCCAGCAGCTTCCAGGCTGACGAGCAGTACTTC	CASSFQADEQYF
NA	NA	TRBV28	TRBJ1-4	TGTGCCAGCAGTTTAGGGGGGGTCAGGGGTGAAAAACTGTTTTTT	CASSLGGVRGEKLFF
NA	NA	TRBV27	TRBJ1-2	TGTGCCAGCAGTTCTCGTTATGGCTACACCTTC	CASSSRYGYTF
NA	TRBD2	TRBV6-6	TRBJ2-7	TGTGCCAGCAGTCGTAAAGCGGGACTAGCGGAGAGCTACGAGCAGTACTTC	CASSRKAGLAESYEQYF
NA	NA	TRBV5-8	TRBJ1-4	TGTGCCAGCAGCGGGGGGTCACAGGCGAGGCCAAAACTGTTTTTT	CASSGGSQARPKLFF
NA	NA	TRBV10-3	TRBJ1-1	TGTGCCATCAGTGGGGCGGCGCGGACGGCGAACACTGAAGCTTTCTTT	CAISGAARTANTEAFF
few	NA	TRBV28	TRBJ1-2	TGTGCCAGCAGGATTGGACAGTCTAACTATGGCTACACCTTC	CASRIGQSNYGYTF
NA	NA	TRBV5-1	TRBJ1-1	TGCGCCAGCAGCTTGACAGGGCGGGACACTGAAGCTTTCTTT	CASSLTGRDTEAFF
NA	TRBD1	TRBV4-2	TRBJ1-2	TGTGCCAGCAGCCAAGAAGACCGGGACAGGGGCTATGGCTACACCTTC	CASSQEDRDRGYGYTF
NA	NA	TRBV19	TRBJ1-3	TGTGCCAGTAATACAGGACGCTCTGGAAACACCATATATTTT	CASNTGRSGNTIYF
NA	NA	TRBV4-3	TRBJ1-1	TGCGCCAGCAGCCAAGAACCGGGGGTGGATACTGAAGCTTTCTTT	CASSQEPGVDTEAFF
NA	NA	TRBV24-1	TRBJ2-2	TGTGCCACCAGTGATCGCAGGGGGGCGAACACCGGGGAGCTGTTTTTT	CATSDRRGANTGELFF
NA	NA	TRBV6-2/TRBV6-3	TRBJ2-3	TGTGCCAGCAGTAAGATGACGAGCGGCACAGATACGCAGTATTTT	CASSKMTSGTDTQYF
NA	NA	TRBV10-3	TRBJ1-2	TGTGCCACTCAGGCCGGGACCTATGGCTACACCTTC	CATQAGTYGYTF
once	NA	TRBV29-1	TRBJ1-4	TGCAGCGTTGAAGTGGTCTCTAATGAAAAACTGTTTTTT	CSVEVVSNEKLFF
NA	NA	TRBV10-3	TRBJ1-1	TGTGCCATCAGTGAGATGGGTAACACTGAAGCTTTCTTT	CAISEMGNTEAFF
NA	TRBD1	TRBV6-5	TRBJ1-1	TGTGCCAGCTTCACAGGGGGCGTAAACACTGAAGCTTTCTTT	CASFTGGVNTEAFF
NA	NA	TRBV7-3	TRBJ1-2	TGTGCCAGCAGCTTAACGGTCCAGGGTCCCTACACCTTC	CASSLTVQGPYTF
NA	NA	TRBV7-8	TRBJ1-1	TGTGCCAGCAGCTTAGACAGGGACTACACTGAAGCTTTCTTT	CASSLDRDYTEAFF